The clone carrying this T cell receptor beta chain was observed a handful of times. Its specificity is unknown. The junction differs from germline at one of its ends, possibly a read error. Looked up from germline, CDR1 is MDHEN and CDR2 is SYDVKM. The length of the CDR3 is 13 residues. The data stem from a study of shared clonotypes between healthy human individuals. Profiled with immunoSEQ multiplex PCR; TCRdb holds only in-frame clones, not every one. Of 1 million to 1.2 million clones listed, 77% are singletons. Points from the study as a whole: Donor clonotype sharing was expected to depend on sequencing depth.

Every donor, a Caucasian adult, lived in Nashville, Tennessee. Naive CD4+ cells were CD45RA-selected; the remaining cells were memory. Sequencing was carried out using memory CD4+ T cells from PBMCs. Subset denoted: CD45RA-negative fraction. This TCR was sampled from a man aged 18 to 29 in good health. Some clones in this sample may be carry-over from other donors' samples. The V gene is TRBV28, the J gene TRBJ1-5; 7 nucleotides match TRBD1. The CDR3 coding sequence is TGTGCCAGCAGTTTACGTGTAAGGGGGCCCCGGGATTTT. Its protein product is CASSLRVRGPRDF.